The T cell receptor (beta chain) under discussion was sequenced for a study of OX40 agonist ivuxolimab in advanced cancers. Findings of the study overall: The antigens recognized by the expanded peripheral T cells, that is their antigen specificity, were not determined. Partial responders at 0.1-3.0 mg/kg showed near-lowest clonal expansion.

Method: immunoSEQ multiplex PCR; TCRdb's copy keeps in-frame clones and lacks some. Of 35,000 to 45,000 clones listed, around 84% were seen once; the top ten hold 21%. On this clone: Antigen: not known.

The CDR3 is 13 amino acids. Germline CDR1 SQVTM, CDR2 ANQGSEA. V shed 1 base and J 4 bases; nucleotides not matched to a gene: 3. The sequence was obtained from an adult with an advanced solid tumor such as melanoma, head and neck, liver or kidney cancer. This chain joins TRBV29-1 and TRBJ1-2, with TRBD1 identical over 7 bases. Sample: CD4+ or CD8+ T cells sorted from blood, taken in a trial of the OX40 agonist ivuxolimab. CDR3 amino acids: CSVEGPGGYGYTF. The DNA of the CDR3 is TGCAGCGTTGAAGGGCCAGGGGGCTATGGCTACACCTTC.